The present T cell receptor beta chain was sequenced within a study of beta chain features in type 1 diabetes. Reverse transcribing all isolated RNA meant expressed TCRB transcripts were sequenced. The average output of naive, central memory and regulatory T cell samples was several million reads. Data came from immunoSEQ multiplex PCR; TCRdb stores just in-frame clones and leaves some out. The sample carries 250,000 or so clones, 68% recorded once. Study results and limitations: cDNA sequencing could over-represent cells with high TCR expression.

Trimming took 8 bases from V and 6 from J; bases not matched to a gene: 5. Germline assignment: CDR1 SQVTM and CDR2 ANQGSEA. The length of the CDR3 is 12 residues. A note on this clone: Its antigen is as yet unknown.

The J gene is TRBJ2-7, the V gene TRBV29-1, with 12 nucleotides matching TRBD2. The sequence was obtained from a man aged 30 to 45 in good health. The sample taken for sequencing was naive CD4+ T cells from blood. The CDR3 sequence: CSLTSGRGEQYF. For the CDR3, the DNA is TGCAGCCTGACTAGCGGGAGAGGCGAGCAGTACTTC.